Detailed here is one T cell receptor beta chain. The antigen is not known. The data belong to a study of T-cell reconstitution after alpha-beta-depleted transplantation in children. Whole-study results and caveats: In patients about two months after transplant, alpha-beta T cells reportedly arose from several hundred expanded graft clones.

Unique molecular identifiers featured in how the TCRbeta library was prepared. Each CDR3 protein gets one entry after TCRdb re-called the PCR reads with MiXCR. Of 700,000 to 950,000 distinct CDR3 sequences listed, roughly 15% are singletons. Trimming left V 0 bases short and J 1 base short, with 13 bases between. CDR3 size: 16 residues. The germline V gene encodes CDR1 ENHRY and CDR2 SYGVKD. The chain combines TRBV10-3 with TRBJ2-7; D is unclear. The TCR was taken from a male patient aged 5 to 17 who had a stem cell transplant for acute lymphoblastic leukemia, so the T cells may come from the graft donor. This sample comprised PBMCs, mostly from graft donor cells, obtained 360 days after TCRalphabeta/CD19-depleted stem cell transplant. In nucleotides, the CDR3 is TGTGCCATCAGTGAGTCCTCCTTTAGAGATTCCTACGAGCAGTACTTC. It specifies CAISESSFRDSYEQYF.